This T cell receptor beta chain is drawn from a study of vaccination effects on CD4 cells after COVID-19. This clone came up once. Its antigen remains unidentified. With the ViraFEST assay, the study expanded antigen-specific CD4+ T cells using viral peptide pools, then sequenced them. Culture proceeded for 10 days, and CD4+ T cells were then isolated. Vaccinated participants had no history of SARS-CoV-2 infection and tested negative for nucleocapsid antibodies. On days 3 and 7, fresh IL-2 medium replaced half the medium. Only in-frame clones appear in the TCRdb table, and some are missing; sequencing was by immunoSEQ multiplex PCR. The sample has 78,000 or so clones; over 70% are singletons. V lost 4 bases to trimming and J lost 4 bases; unmatched junction nucleotides: 4. The CDR3 consists of 14 residues. CDR1 KGHDR and CDR2 SFDVKD come from the germline V gene.

Sequenced here: CD4+ T cells from PBMCs cultured with SARS-CoV-2 spike peptides, sampled before COVID-19 vaccination. The chain uses TRBV24-1 and TRBJ2-5; 8 positions agree with TRBD1. The receptor was derived from a human donor who received a COVID-19 vaccine. CDR3 amino acids: CATSDPTGAETQYF. In DNA, the CDR3 is TGTGCCACCAGTGACCCGACAGGGGCAGAGACCCAGTACTTC.